The rows below give T cell receptor beta chains drawn from one sample of a study of OX40 agonist ivuxolimab in advanced cancers. The table came from immunoSEQ multiplex PCR; TCRdb's copy has only in-frame clones and leaves some out. This table has about 83,000 clones, under 95% appearing once. The source material was CD4+ or CD8+ T cells sorted from blood, sampled in a trial of the OX40 agonist ivuxolimab. These receptors all stem from an adult with an advanced solid tumor such as melanoma, head and neck, liver or kidney cancer. Each CDR3 is given with its conserved first and last residue. D genes are given only for firm matches. A row's size may be missing; if present it is once, few, many or a size class.

clone size,V gene,J gene,CDR3 length,D gene,CDR3 protein,CDR3 DNA
NA,TRBV11-2,TRBJ2-2,14,NA,CASSLQQGTGELFF,TGTGCCAGCAGCTTACAACAGGGCACCGGGGAGCTGTTTTTT
NA,TRBV29-1,TRBJ2-3,14,NA,CSVAPLGGTDTQYF,TGCAGCGTTGCCCCCCTGGGAGGCACAGATACGCAGTATTTT
once,TRBV7-2,TRBJ1-2,15,NA,CASSSPPVSNYGYTF,TGTGCCAGCAGCTCCCCACCGGTCTCTAACTATGGCTACACCTTC
NA,TRBV6-5,TRBJ2-1,12,NA,CASRTTGNEQFF,TGTGCCAGCAGGACAACAGGGAATGAGCAGTTCTTC
few,TRBV19,TRBJ2-7,13,NA,CASSSQIGYEQYF,TGTGCCAGTAGCTCACAGATCGGCTACGAGCAGTACTTC
NA,TRBV7-9,TRBJ2-7,15,NA,CASSSSAGRAYEQYF,TGTGCCAGCAGCTCCTCCGCTGGCAGGGCATACGAGCAGTACTTC
NA,TRBV19,TRBJ2-3,15,TRBD1,CASSPSRGRGDTQYF,TGTGCCAGTAGCCCCAGCAGGGGGCGCGGGGATACGCAGTATTTT
NA,TRBV19,TRBJ1-2,13,NA,CASSVGRTYGYTF,TGTGCCAGTAGTGTCGGACGGACTTATGGCTACACCTTC
NA,TRBV7-3,TRBJ2-5,13,NA,CASSFGAQETQYF,TGTGCCAGCAGCTTTGGAGCGCAAGAGACCCAGTACTTC
NA,TRBV10-3,TRBJ2-3,15,NA,CAISGYDGPTDTQYF,TGTGCCATCAGTGGTTATGACGGCCCCACAGATACGCAGTATTTT
NA,TRBV5-1,TRBJ1-1,15,NA,CASSLTTGMNTEAFF,TGCGCCAGCAGCTTGACTACAGGGATGAACACTGAAGCTTTCTTT
NA,TRBV5-1,TRBJ2-7,14,NA,CASSFSSPPREQYF,TGCGCCAGCAGCTTCTCTAGTCCTCCTCGTGAGCAGTACTTC
NA,TRBV9,TRBJ1-3,13,NA,CASSVTMRNTIYF,TGTGCCAGCAGCGTAACTATGCGGAACACCATATATTTT
NA,TRBV30,TRBJ1-5,17,TRBD1,CAWSVMAGGTGNQPQHF,TGTGCCTGGAGTGTAATGGCAGGGGGAACTGGCAATCAGCCCCAGCATTTT
NA,TRBV6-6,TRBJ2-3,13,NA,CASSSRGLDTQYF,TGTGCCAGCAGTAGTCGGGGGCTAGATACGCAGTATTTT
once,TRBV2,TRBJ2-7,12,NA,CASSGSGGEQYF,TGTGCCAGCAGCGGTTCTGGGGGCGAGCAGTACTTC
NA,TRBV6-1,TRBJ2-7,13,NA,CASRLAVTYEQYF,TGTGCCAGCAGACTGGCAGTAACCTACGAGCAGTACTTC
NA,TRBV12-2,TRBJ2-3,21,NA,CASRSSLAAPAFHPHTDTQYF,TGTGCAAGTCGCTCTTCACTAGCGGCCCCCGCCTTCCACCCCCACACAGATACGCAGTATTTT
NA,TRBV15,TRBJ2-1,15,TRBD1,CATTHGTVFYDEQFF,TGTGCCACCACACACGGGACAGTCTTTTACGATGAGCAGTTCTTC
NA,TRBV28,TRBJ2-1,15,NA,CASSLATGRNNEQFF,TGTGCCAGCAGTTTAGCGACAGGCCGAAACAATGAGCAGTTCTTC
NA,TRBV7-6,TRBJ1-1,15,TRBD1,CASSFTGDGGTEAFF,TGTGCCAGCAGCTTTACAGGGGACGGTGGCACTGAAGCTTTCTTT
NA,TRBV10-3,TRBJ1-4,14,NA,CAISERATNEKLFF,TGTGCCATCAGTGAACGGGCAACTAATGAAAAACTGTTTTTT